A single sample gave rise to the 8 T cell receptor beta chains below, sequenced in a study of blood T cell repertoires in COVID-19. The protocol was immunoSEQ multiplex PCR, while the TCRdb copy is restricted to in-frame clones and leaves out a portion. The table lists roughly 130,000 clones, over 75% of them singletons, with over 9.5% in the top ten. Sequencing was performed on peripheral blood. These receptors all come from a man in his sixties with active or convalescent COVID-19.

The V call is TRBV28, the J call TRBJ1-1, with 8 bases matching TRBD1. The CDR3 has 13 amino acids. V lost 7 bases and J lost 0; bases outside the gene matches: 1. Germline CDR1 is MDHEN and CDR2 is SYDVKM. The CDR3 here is CASKGQVNTEAFF. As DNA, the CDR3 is TGTGCCAGCAAGGGACAGGTGAACACTGAAGCTTTCTTT.

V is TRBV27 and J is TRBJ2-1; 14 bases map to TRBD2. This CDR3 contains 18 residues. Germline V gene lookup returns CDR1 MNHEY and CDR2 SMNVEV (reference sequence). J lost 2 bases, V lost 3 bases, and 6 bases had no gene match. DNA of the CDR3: TGTGCCAGCAGTTTTGGGACTAGCGGGAGAGGGGCCTACAATGAGCAGTTCTTC. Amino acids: CASSFGTSGRGAYNEQFF.

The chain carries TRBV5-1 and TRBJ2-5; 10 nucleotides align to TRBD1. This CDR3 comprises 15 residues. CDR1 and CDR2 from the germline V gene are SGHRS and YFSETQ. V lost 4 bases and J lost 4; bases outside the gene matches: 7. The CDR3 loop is CASSPAGTGVETQYF. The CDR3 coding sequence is TGCGCCAGCAGCCCAGCCGGGACAGGGGTAGAGACCCAGTACTTC.

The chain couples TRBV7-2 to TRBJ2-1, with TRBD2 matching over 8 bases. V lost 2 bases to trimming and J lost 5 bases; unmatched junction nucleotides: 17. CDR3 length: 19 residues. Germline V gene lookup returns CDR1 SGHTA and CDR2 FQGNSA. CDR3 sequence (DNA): TGTGCCAGCAGCTTACAGCCAACCGATCAACTACTAGCGGACAATGAGCAGTTCTTC. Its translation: CASSLQPTDQLLADNEQFF.

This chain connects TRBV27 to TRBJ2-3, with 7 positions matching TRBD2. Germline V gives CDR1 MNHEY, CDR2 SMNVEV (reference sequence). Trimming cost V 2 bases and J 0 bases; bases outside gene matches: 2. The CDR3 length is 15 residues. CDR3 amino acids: CASSLLAASTDTQYF. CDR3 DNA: TGTGCCAGCAGTTTACTAGCGGCCAGCACAGATACGCAGTATTTT.

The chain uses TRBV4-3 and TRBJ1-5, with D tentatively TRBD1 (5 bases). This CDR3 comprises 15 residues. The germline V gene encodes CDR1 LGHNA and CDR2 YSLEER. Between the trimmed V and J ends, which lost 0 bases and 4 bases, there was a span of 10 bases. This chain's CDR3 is CASSQDWGENQPQHF. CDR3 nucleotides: TGCGCCAGCAGCCAAGATTGGGGGGAGAATCAGCCCCAGCATTTT.

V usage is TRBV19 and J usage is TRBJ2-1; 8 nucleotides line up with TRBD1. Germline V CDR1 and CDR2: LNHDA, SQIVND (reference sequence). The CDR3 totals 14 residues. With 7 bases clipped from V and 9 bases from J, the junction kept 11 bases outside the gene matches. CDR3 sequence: CASTGYAGGSEQFF. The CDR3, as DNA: TGTGCCAGTACCGGGTATGCAGGGGGCAGTGAGCAGTTCTTC.

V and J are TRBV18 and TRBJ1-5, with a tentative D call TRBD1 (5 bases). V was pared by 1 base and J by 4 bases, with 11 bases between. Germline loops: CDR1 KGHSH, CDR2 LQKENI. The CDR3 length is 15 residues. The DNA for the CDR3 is TGTGCCAGCTCACCACTGGCAGGGAATAATCAGCCCCAGCATTTT. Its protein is CASSPLAGNNQPQHF.